This TCR beta chain was found in a study of regulatory T cells in long-lasting Graves disease. Broader study findings: Between persistent patients, 2,500 to 3,500 public clonotypes were shared, exceeding the roughly 920 shared between new patients.

Sequencing libraries for TCR beta were prepared with iRepertoire HTBI primers and Arm-PCR of CDR3 regions. Each CDR3 protein gets one entry after TCRdb re-called the multiplex PCR reads with MiXCR. This repertoire shows 300,000 to 400,000 distinct CDR3 sequences, roughly a sixth found once; its top ten account for roughly 30%. This clonotype showed up many times. The antigen remains unidentified. V was clipped by 8 bases and J by 9 bases; unmatched bases: 7. The V gene's germline CDR1 is MNHNS and CDR2 SASEGT. There are 14 residues in the CDR3. Noted time point: newly diagnosed GD, antithyroid drugs for less than 3 months. RNA isolated from PBMCs was used to make the TCR library. Separately, the same data were catalogued under a study of T cells in Graves' hyperthyroidism and ophthalmopathy.

This clonotype originated in a middle-aged man with Graves disease. Specimen: peripheral blood mononuclear cells (PBMCs), collected at new diagnosis, from a patient treated with antithyroid drugs. The gene calls are TRBV6-1 and TRBJ1-6; TRBD1 agrees at 10 bases. CDR3 DNA: TGTGCCAGCGGGGGGACAGGGGCGGCTTCACCCCTCCACTTT. The encoded protein is CASGGTGAASPLHF.